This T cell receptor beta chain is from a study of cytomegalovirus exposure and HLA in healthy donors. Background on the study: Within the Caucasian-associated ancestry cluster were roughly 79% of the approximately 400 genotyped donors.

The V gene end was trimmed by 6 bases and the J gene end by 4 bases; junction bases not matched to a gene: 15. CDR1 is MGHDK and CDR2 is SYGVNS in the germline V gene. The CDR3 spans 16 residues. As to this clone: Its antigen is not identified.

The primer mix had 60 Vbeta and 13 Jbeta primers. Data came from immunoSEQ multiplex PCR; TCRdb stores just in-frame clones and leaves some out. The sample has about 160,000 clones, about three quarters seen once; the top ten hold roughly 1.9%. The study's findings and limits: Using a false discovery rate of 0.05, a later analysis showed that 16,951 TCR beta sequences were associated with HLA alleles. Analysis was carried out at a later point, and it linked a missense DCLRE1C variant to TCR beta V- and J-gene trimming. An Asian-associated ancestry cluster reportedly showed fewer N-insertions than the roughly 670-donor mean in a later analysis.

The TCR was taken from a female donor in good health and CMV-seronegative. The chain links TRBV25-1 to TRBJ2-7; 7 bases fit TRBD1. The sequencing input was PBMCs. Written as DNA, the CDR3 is TGTGCCAGCAGGGGTACAGGGGCCCAGACTATTTACGAGCAGTACTTC. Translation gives CASRGTGAQTIYEQYF.